These 10 T cell receptor beta chains share one sample of origin, sequenced in a study of tumor and adjacent non-tumor tissue in lung cancer. This sample's RNA came from whole unsorted tissue. Three rounds of nested PCR, following a modified ARM-PCR protocol, produced the TCRbeta library. TCRdb called the multiplex PCR reads again in MiXCR, with one record for every CDR3 protein. There are approximately 76,000 distinct CDR3 sequences in the sample; less than 75% occur only once, and roughly 12% lies in the top ten. Source material: lung tumor tissue. The source is a woman between 70 and 85 years old with non-small cell lung cancer.

The chain joins TRBV12-3 or TRBV12-4 to TRBJ1-4; a possible D gene is TRBD1 (5 bases). The ends were cut back, 7 bases at V and 8 bases at J, with 17 bases in the middle. This CDR3 comprises 14 residues. The CDR3 DNA sequence: TGTGCCAGCACTCAGACAGAATTACAGGAAAAACTGTTTTTT. Translated, it gives CASTQTELQEKLFF.

This clonotype was detected a few times. A much bigger clone sits one base away, suggesting this may be a read error. This rearrangement joins TRBV6-2 or TRBV6-3 to TRBJ2-2, with D unclear. Germline V gene lookup returns CDR1 MNHEY and CDR2 SVGEGT. The V end was cut by 6 bases, the J end by 1 base, with 12 bases between. This CDR3 region has 15 residues. In DNA, the CDR3 is TGTGCCAGCAGAAAGATTCGTGAGAACACCGGGGAGCTGTTTTTT. Its protein product is CASRKIRENTGELFF.

About this clonotype: One base away lies a much larger clone, so this may be a sequencing read error. The chain carries TRBV20-1 and TRBJ1-1; D remains ambiguous. Germline assignment: CDR1 DFQATT and CDR2 SNEGSKA (reference sequence). CDR3 length: 14 amino acids. V lost 4 bases, J lost 0 bases, and 12 bases lay in between. The CDR3 spells CSAKAHRMNTEAFF. DNA for the CDR3: TGCAGTGCTAAGGCGCACAGAATGAACACTGAAGCTTTCTTT.

Concerning this clonotype itself: One end of the junction fails to match germline, which may point to a read error. The chain joins TRBV4-2 to TRBJ1-2; 9 bases map to TRBD1. The CDR3 covers 16 residues. Looked up from germline, CDR1 is LGHNA and CDR2 is YNFKEQ. CDR3 nucleotides: TGTGCTAGCAGACAAGAACAGGGGGCGTTACTCTATGGCTACACCTTC. Translated: CASRQEQGALLYGYTF.

A word on this clonotype: This likely comes from a read error, as the CDR3 has no conserved phenylalanine or tryptophan at its end. The chain combines TRBV4-2 with TRBJ2-3; 8 bases line up with TRBD2. CDR3 length: 16 amino acids. From germline, CDR1 is LGHNA and CDR2 YNFKEQ. The DNA for the CDR3 is TGTGCCAGCAACCAAGATTCACTAGCGGCCTCCGATACGCAGTATTTA. As protein: CASNQDSLAASDTQYL.

This clonotype was counted many times. V and J are TRBV5-6 and TRBJ2-5; D is perhaps TRBD1 (5 bases). V lost 0 bases to trimming and J lost 2 bases, with 14 bases between them. CDR1 is SGHDT and CDR2 is YYEEEE in the germline V gene. This CDR3 comprises 16 residues. The CDR3 DNA reads TGTGCCAGCAGCTTGGATCAGGGCGGTGGGCAAGAGACCCAGTACTTC. It translates to CASSLDQGGGQETQYF.

This clonotype rates as medium-sized. The chain couples TRBV28 to TRBJ2-7; TRBD1 agrees at 11 bases. Per the germline V gene, CDR1 is MDHEN and CDR2 is SYDVKM. The CDR3 extends over 14 amino acids. V was pared by 5 bases and J by 11 bases, with 11 bases of the junction left unmatched. Written as DNA, the CDR3 is TGTGCCAGCAGTCCCACCGGGACAGGGGGGAGTAAGTACTTC. This sequence encodes CASSPTGTGGSKYF.

With respect to this clonotype: Given a much more abundant clone one base away, this may be a read error. The J gene is TRBJ2-5, the V gene TRBV5-1; no reliable D call. This CDR3 spans 11 amino acids. Germline CDR1 and CDR2: SGHRS and YFSETQ. The CDR3: CVSSLEETQYF. DNA for the CDR3: TGCGTCAGCAGCTTAGAGGAGACCCAGTACTTC.

This clonotype occurred once. Compared with germline, one end of the junction differs, possibly owing to a read error. The gene calls are TRBV6-6 and TRBJ2-1, with 9 bases fitting TRBD2. The CDR3 is 16 amino acids. Per the germline V gene, CDR1 is MNHNY and CDR2 is SVGAGI (reference sequence). The CDR3 region is CAGSTTSGRFYNEQFF. The CDR3 DNA sequence: TGTGCCGGCAGTACGACCAGCGGGAGGTTTTACAATGAGCAGTTCTTC.

V is TRBV6-2 or TRBV6-3 and J is TRBJ2-1; D ambiguous. CDR3 size: 13 residues. V lost 0 bases, J lost 9 bases, and 9 bases lay in between. The V gene's germline CDR1 is MNHEY and CDR2 SVGEGT. The CDR3 protein is CASSYSECFEQFF. The CDR3 DNA follows: TGTGCCAGCAGTTACTCGGAGTGTTTTGAGCAGTTCTTC.